This TCR beta chain was sequenced for a study of Graves' ophthalmopathy and Graves' hyperthyroidism (dated by TCRdb to the late 2010s). Context from the whole study: Peripheral blood was collected before any treatment was given, at the time of initial diagnosis. To explore V-J signatures that separate ophthalmopathy from hyperthyroidism, a discovery set of 95 to 100 patients was enrolled, consisting of about 45 with ophthalmopathy and fewer than 60 with stable hyperthyroidism. For independent validation, a separate cohort was made up of approximately 18 hyperthyroidism patients plus 17 patients who later progressed from hyperthyroidism to ophthalmopathy. Following sampling, methimazole starting at 30 mg daily was administered to hyperthyroidism patients, and high-dose intravenous methylprednisolone was administered to ophthalmopathy patients. To tell Graves' ophthalmopathy apart from Graves' hyperthyroidism, and to predict which patients would progress to ophthalmopathy, the study relied on TCR beta repertoire signatures. In total, approximately 130 blood samples were TCR-sequenced: 43 ophthalmopathy, some 80 hyperthyroidism and some 17 hyperthyroidism-to-ophthalmopathy patients. In over 5 hyperthyroidism patients, the T-cell repertoires found in thyroid tissue were compared with those found in blood.

For repertoire sequencing, TCR beta CDR3 regions were amplified from RNA transcripts. A first-round RT-PCR used HTBI primers with the Qiagen OneStep RT-PCR kit, followed by a second-round multiplex PCR, size selection and purification. Sequencing of the libraries was carried out on an Illumina HiSeq2000 in paired-end mode with 100 bp reads. Per the authors' processing: SOAPnuke was used to process the reads, removing any read that contained adapters or uncalled bases, had a mean Phred below 15, or lacked an exact match to the constant primer or identifier. COPE v1.2.5 was used to merge the high-quality paired reads. Each unique nucleotide sequence was defined as a clonotype, and clonotypes were aligned to IMGT TRB V, D and J references with MiTCR v1.1. Analysis was restricted to V-J combinations with a frequency above 0.0001, which covered roughly 99% of repertoires. For each V-J combination, a TCR clonal expansion and chaos score was defined as the ratio of F50 clonal expansion to chaos observed in the TCRdist matrix. Features were reduced by Welch's t-statistics and random forest to approximately 13 V-J combinations, which fed a naive Bayes classifier. The similarity between thyroid and blood repertoires was quantified using the Morisita-Horn index. TCRdb's own reprocessing of the public reads used fastp at Q25 and MiXCR and kept productive beta chains. Records with the same CDR3 protein are collapsed into one entry carrying the most frequent genes and DNA. The V and J calls and clone size come from TCRdb's table, not from the authors' own analysis. The table for this sample lists roughly 220,000 distinct CDR3 sequences; 40% to 50% of them were counted only once. In total, the top ten clones hold less than 50% of the sample.

Broader findings and caveats from the paper: Sample size was not statistically predetermined, and group allocation was not concealed from the investigators. In validation, the model predicted ophthalmopathy progression with less than 71% sensitivity and roughly 72% specificity; roughly 12 predicted patients were CT-confirmed with GO in a median of about 6.2 months. Ophthalmopathy was separated from stable hyperthyroidism by the 13-signature model with about 88% sensitivity and about 81% specificity in cross-validation and with 80%/75% in the test set. Most expanded thyroid clonotypes with a frequency above 0.001 also appeared in blood, which suggests that blood repertoires may reflect the immune response in the thyroid.

Note on this clonotype: This clone's antigen is unknown. No per-base quality is available; no much larger clone lies one base away.

Ophthalmopathy patients were characterized by moderately to severely active disease, a Clinical Activity Score of at least 3, a NOSPECS grade of at least 4, and a disease duration under 3 months. Anyone with other autoimmune diseases, uncontrolled infections, pregnancy or lactation was excluded from the study. Diagnosis relied on clinical symptoms, serum thyroxine, TRAb, thyroid ultrasound and orbital computed tomography. Using Ficoll-Paque density gradient centrifugation, PBMCs were isolated from 10 ml of fresh peripheral blood. Total RNA was extracted using Trizol reagent, and RNA quality was checked on an Agilent 2100 Bioanalyzer. Specimen: peripheral blood. The receptor was isolated from an adult man with Graves' ophthalmopathy.

CDR3 reads: CSAQTTGNTEAFF. The DNA reads TGCAGTGCTCAGACAACAGGGAACACTGAAGCTTTCTTT. This sequence uses TRBV20-1 and TRBJ1-1; the D region possibly corresponds to TRBD1 (5 bases align). The CDR3 spans 13 residues, from the cysteine through the phenylalanine. Only CDR3 DNA remains: 39 bases, in frame from the first base. As encoded in the germline V gene (reference sequence), CDR1 is DFQATT while CDR2 is SNEGSKA. The V and J ends are trimmed by 5 bases and 1 base, leaving 11 bases between them.